This T cell receptor beta chain was retrieved from a study of blood T cell repertoires in COVID-19. Study-level background: COVID-19 samples, acute and convalescent, were from the United States, Italy and Spain. T cells, B-cell-depleted T cells, or PBMCs provided the cDNA or gDNA that served as material.

Trimming took 5 bases from V and 4 from J; bases not matched to a gene: 9. Germline V gene data show CDR1 as SEHNR and CDR2 as FQNEAQ (reference sequence). The CDR3 runs 15 residues. Original processing notes: Estimated nucleated cell counts came from reference gene primer amplification. The assay was immunoSEQ multiplex PCR, and TCRdb's table has in-frame clones only and misses some. Clone size and the V and J calls come from that table; the DNA yielded D and trimming. Of more than 200,000 clones in the sample, 84% were seen once. The chain couples TRBV7-9 to TRBJ2-5; TRBD1 agrees at 8 bases. The sequenced sample consisted of peripheral blood. This sequence was found in a middle-aged woman who had recovered from COVID-19. The CDR3 coding sequence is TGTGCCAGCAGCGGGCGGACAGGGCAAGGAGAGACCCAGTACTTC. This encodes CASSGRTGQGETQYF. The variable domain in full, with the rest retrieved from reference TRBV7-9 and TRBJ2-5, is DTGVSQNPRHKITKRGQNVTFRCDPISEHNRLYWYRQTLGQGPEFLTYFQNEAQLEKSRLLSDRFSAERPKGSFSTLEIQRTEQGDSAMYLCASSGRTGQGETQYFGPGTRLLVL.